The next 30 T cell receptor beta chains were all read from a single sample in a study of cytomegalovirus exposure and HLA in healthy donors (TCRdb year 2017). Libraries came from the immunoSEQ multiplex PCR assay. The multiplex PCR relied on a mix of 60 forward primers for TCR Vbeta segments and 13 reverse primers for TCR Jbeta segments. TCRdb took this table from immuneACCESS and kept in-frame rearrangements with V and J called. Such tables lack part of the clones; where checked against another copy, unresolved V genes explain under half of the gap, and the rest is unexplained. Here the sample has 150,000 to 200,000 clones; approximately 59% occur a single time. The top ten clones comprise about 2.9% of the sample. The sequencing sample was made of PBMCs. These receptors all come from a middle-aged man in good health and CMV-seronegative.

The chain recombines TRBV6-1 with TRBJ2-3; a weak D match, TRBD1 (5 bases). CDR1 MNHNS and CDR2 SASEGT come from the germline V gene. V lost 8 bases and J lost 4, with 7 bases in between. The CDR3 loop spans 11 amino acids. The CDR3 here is CASWGPDTQYF. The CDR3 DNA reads TGTGCCAGCTGGGGCCCAGATACGCAGTATTTT.

The CDR3 coding sequence is TGTGCCAGTAGTTTGCAGGGGATAGGGAACACTGAAGCTTTCTTT. Protein: CASSLQGIGNTEAFF. The rearrangement uses TRBV19 and TRBJ1-1; D is possibly TRBD1 (6 bases). Germline-derived CDR1 and CDR2 are LNHDA and SQIVND (reference sequence). Trimming cost V 5 bases and J 1 base, with 14 bases left between them. The CDR3 is 15 residues long.

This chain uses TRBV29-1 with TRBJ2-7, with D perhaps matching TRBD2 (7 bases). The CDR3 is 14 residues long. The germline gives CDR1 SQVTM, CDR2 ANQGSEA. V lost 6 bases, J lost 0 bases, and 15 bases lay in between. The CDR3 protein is CSVSGTSLSYEQYF. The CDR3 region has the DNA TGCAGCGTGAGCGGGACAAGTCTCTCCTACGAGCAGTACTTC.

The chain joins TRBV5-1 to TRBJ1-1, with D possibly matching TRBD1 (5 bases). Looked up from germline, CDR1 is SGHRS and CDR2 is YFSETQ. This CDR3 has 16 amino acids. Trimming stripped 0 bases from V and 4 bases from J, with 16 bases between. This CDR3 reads CASSLEGRVLGTEAFF. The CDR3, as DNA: TGCGCCAGCAGCTTGGAGGGGAGGGTGCTTGGCACTGAAGCTTTCTTT. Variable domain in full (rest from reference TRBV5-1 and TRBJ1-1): KAGVTQTPRYLIKTRGQQVTLSCSPISGHRSVSWYQQTPGQGLQFLFEYFSETQRNKGNFPGRFSGRQFSNSRSEMNVSTLELGDSALYLCASSLEGRVLGTEAFFGQGTRLTVV.

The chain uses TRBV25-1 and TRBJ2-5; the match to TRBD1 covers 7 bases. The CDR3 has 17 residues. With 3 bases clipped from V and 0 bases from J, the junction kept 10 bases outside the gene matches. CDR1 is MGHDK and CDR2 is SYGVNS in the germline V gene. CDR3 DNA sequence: TGTGCCAGCAGTGATGGGGGACAGCCCCGGTACCAAGAGACCCAGTACTTC. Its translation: CASSDGGQPRYQETQYF.

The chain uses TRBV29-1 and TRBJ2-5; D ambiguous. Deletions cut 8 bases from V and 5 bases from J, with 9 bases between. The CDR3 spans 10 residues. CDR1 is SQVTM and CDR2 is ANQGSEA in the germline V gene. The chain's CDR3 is CSTWWETQYF. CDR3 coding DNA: TGCAGCACATGGTGGGAGACCCAGTACTTC. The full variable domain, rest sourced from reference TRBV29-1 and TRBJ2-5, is SAVISQKPSRDICQRGTSLTIQCQVDSQVTMMFWYRQQPGQSLTLIATANQGSEATYESGFVIDKFPISRPNLTFSTLTVSNMSPEDSSIYLCSTWWETQYFGPGTRLLVL.

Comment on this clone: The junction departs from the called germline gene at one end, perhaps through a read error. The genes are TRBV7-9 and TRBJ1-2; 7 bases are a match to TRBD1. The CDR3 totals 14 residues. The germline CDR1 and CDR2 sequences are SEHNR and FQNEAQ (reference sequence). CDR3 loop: CSSSFDRVDYGYTF. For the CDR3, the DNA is TGTTCCAGCAGCTTCGACAGGGTGGACTATGGCTACACCTTC.

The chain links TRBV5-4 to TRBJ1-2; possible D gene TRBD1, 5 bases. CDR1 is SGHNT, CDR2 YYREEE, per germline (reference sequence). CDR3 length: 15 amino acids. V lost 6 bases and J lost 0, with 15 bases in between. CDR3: CASTWWKTANYGYTF. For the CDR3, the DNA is TGTGCCAGCACCTGGTGGAAGACAGCTAACTATGGCTACACCTTC.

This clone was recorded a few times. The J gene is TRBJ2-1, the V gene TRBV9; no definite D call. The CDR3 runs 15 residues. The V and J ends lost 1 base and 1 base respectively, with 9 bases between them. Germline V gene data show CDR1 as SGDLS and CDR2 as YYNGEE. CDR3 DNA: TGTGCCAGCAGCGTAAGGAGCGTGTCCTACAATGAGCAGTTCTTC. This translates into CASSVRSVSYNEQFF.

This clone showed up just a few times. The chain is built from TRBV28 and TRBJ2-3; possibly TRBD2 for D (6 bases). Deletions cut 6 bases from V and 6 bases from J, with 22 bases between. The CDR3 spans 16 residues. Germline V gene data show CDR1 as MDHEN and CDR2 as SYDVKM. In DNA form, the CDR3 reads TGTGCCAGCAGATTACCCGGGACTCCCCGGGAGGATACGCAGTATTTT. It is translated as CASRLPGTPREDTQYF.

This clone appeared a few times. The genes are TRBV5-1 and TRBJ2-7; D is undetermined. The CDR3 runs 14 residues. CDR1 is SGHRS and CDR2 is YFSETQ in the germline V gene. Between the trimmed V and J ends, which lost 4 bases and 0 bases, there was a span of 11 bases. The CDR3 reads CASSPRLASYEQYF. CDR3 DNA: TGCGCCAGCAGCCCCAGACTGGCCTCCTACGAGCAGTACTTC.

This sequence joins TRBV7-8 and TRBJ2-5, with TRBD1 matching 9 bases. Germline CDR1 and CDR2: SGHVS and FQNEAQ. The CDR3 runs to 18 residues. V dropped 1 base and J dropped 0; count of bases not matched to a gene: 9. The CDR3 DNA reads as TGTGCCAGCAGCTTAGGGGACAGGGTATTCTCGTACCAAGAGACCCAGTACTTC. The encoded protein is CASSLGDRVFSYQETQYF.

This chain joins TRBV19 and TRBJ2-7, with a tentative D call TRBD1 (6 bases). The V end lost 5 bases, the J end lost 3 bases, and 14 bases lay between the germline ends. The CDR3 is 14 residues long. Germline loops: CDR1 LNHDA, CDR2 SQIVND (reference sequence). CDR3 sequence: CASSRDTGLYEQYF. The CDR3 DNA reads TGTGCCAGTAGTCGGGACACCGGCCTCTACGAGCAGTACTTC.

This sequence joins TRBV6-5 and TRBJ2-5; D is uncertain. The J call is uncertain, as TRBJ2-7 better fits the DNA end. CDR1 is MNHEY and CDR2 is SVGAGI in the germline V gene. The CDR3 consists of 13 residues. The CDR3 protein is CASVGFNSYEQYF. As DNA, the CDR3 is TGTGCCAGCGTGGGCTTTAACTCCTACGAGCAGTACTTC.

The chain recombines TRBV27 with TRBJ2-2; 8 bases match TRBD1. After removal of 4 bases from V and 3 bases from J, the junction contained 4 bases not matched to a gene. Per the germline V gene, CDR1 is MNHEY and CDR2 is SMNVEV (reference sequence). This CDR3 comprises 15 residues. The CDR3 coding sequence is TGTGCCAGCAGTTATGAGACAGGGGACACCGGGGAGCTGTTTTTT. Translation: CASSYETGDTGELFF.

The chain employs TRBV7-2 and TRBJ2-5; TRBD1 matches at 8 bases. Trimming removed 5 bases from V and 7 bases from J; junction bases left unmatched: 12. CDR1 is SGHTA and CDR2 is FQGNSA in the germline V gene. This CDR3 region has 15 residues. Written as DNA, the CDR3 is TGTGCCAGCAGCCTTTTTCAGGGGGCCGGGGGGACCCAGTACTTC. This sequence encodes CASSLFQGAGGTQYF.

The CDR3 DNA reads TGTGCCAGCAGCGCCCAATCGGGGACAGGGGTTTACAATGAGCAGTTCTTC. Its protein is CASSAQSGTGVYNEQFF. This chain uses TRBV11-3 with TRBJ2-1, with TRBD1 matching over 10 bases. Germline loops: CDR1 SGHNT, CDR2 YENEEA. V dropped 5 bases and J dropped 4; count of bases not matched to a gene: 11. This CDR3 comprises 17 residues.

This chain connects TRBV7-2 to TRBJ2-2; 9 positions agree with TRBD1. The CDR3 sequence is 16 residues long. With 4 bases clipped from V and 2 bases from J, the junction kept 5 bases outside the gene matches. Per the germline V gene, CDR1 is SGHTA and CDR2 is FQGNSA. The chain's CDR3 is CASSSATGGNTGELFF. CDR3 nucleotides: TGTGCCAGCAGCTCGGCGACAGGGGGAAACACCGGGGAGCTGTTTTTT.

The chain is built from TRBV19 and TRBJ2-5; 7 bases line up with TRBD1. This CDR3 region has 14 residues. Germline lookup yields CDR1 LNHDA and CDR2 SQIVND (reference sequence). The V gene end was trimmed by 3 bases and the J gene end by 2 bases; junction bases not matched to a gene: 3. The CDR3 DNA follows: TGTGCCAGTAGTATCGGGACAGAACAAGAGACCCAGTACTTC. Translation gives CASSIGTEQETQYF.

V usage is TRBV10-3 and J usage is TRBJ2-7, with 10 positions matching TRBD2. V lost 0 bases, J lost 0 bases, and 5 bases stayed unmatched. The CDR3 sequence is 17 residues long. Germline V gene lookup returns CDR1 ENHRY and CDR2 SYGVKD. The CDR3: CAISESLSSGSSYEQYF. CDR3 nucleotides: TGTGCCATCAGTGAGTCGCTCTCTAGCGGGAGCTCCTACGAGCAGTACTTC.

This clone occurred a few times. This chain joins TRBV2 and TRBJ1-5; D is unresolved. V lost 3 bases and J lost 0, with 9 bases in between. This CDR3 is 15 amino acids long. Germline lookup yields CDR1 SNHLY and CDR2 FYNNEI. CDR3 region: CASSEMRVSNQPQHF. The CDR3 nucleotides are TGTGCCAGCAGTGAGATGAGGGTTAGCAATCAGCCCCAGCATTTT.

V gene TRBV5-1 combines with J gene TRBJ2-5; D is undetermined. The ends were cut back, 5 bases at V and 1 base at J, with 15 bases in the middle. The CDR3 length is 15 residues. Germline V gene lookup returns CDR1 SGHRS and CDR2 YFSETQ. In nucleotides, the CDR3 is TGCGCCAGCAGACTACTATCGGGTACCCAAGAGACCCAGTACTTC. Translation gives CASRLLSGTQETQYF.

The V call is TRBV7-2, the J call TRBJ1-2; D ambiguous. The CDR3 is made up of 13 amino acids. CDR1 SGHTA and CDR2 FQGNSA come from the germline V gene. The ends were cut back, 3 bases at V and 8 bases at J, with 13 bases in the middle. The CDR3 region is CASSLANAGGYTF. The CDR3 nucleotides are TGTGCCAGCAGCTTGGCCAACGCGGGCGGCTACACCTTC. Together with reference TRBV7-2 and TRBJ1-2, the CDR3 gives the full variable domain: GAGVSQSPSNKVTEKGKDVELRCDPISGHTALYWYRQSLGQGLEFLIYFQGNSAPDKSGLPSDRFSAERTGGSVSTLTIQRTQQEDSAVYLCASSLANAGGYTFGSGTRLTVV.

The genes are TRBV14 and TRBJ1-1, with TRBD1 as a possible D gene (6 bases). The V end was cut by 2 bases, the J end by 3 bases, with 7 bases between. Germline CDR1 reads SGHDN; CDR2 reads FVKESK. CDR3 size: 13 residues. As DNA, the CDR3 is TGTGCCAGCAGCCAAACAGGGTACACTGAAGCTTTCTTT. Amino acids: CASSQTGYTEAFF.

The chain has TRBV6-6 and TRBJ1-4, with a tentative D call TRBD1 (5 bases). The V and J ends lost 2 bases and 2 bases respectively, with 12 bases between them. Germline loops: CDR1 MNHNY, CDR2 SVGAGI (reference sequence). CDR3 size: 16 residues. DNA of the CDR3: TGTGCCAGCAGTTACGGGGGGGGTTCGACTAATGAAAAACTGTTTTTT. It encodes CASSYGGGSTNEKLFF.

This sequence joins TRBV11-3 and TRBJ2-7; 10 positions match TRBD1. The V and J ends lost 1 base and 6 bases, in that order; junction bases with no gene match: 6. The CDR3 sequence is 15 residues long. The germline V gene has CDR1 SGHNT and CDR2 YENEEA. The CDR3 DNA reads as TGTGCCAGCAGCTTAGGAACCGGGACAGGGGTCGAGCAGTACTTC. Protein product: CASSLGTGTGVEQYF.

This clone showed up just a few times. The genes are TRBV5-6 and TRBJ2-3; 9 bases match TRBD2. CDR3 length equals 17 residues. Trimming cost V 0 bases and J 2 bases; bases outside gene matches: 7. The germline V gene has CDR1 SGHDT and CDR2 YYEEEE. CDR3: CASSLEFRGGDTDTQYF. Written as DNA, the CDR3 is TGTGCCAGCAGCTTGGAGTTTCGCGGGGGGGACACAGATACGCAGTATTTT. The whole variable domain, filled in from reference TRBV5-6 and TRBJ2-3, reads DAGVTQSPTHLIKTRGQQVTLRCSPKSGHDTVSWYQQALGQGPQFIFQYYEEEERQRGNFPDRFSGHQFPNYSSELNVNALLLGDSALYLCASSLEFRGGDTDTQYFGPGTRLTVL.

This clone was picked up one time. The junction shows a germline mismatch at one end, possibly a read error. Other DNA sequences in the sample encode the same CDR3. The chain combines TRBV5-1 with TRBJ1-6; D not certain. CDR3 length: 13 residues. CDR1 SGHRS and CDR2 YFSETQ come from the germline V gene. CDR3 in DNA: TGCGCCAGCAAGAGCTCCTATAATTCCCCCCTCCACTTT. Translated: CASKSSYNSPLHF. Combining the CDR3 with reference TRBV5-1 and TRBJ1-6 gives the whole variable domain KAGVTQTPRYLIKTRGQQVTLSCSPISGHRSVSWYQQTPGQGLQFLFEYFSETQRNKGNFPGRFSGRQFSNSRSEMNVSTLELGDSALYLCASKSSYNSPLHFGNGTRLTVT.

CDR3 bases: TGTGCCAGCTCACCAGATCCCTTGGGACAGCCGAACACTGAAGCTTTCTTT. Protein: CASSPDPLGQPNTEAFF. J is TRBJ1-1 and V is TRBV18, with 7 bases fitting TRBD1. Germline assignment: CDR1 KGHSH and CDR2 LQKENI. V was clipped by 2 bases and J by 1 base; unmatched bases: 10. The CDR3 spans 17 residues.

The CDR3 sequence is CASRRLAGDSFSSYEQYF. Written as DNA, the CDR3 is TGTGCCAGCCGTAGACTAGCGGGAGACTCCTTTAGCTCCTACGAGCAGTACTTC. This chain uses TRBV2 with TRBJ2-7, with 12 bases identical to TRBD2. Germline loops: CDR1 SNHLY, CDR2 FYNNEI. This CDR3 spans 18 amino acids. V lost 8 bases, J lost 0 bases, and 14 bases stayed unmatched.